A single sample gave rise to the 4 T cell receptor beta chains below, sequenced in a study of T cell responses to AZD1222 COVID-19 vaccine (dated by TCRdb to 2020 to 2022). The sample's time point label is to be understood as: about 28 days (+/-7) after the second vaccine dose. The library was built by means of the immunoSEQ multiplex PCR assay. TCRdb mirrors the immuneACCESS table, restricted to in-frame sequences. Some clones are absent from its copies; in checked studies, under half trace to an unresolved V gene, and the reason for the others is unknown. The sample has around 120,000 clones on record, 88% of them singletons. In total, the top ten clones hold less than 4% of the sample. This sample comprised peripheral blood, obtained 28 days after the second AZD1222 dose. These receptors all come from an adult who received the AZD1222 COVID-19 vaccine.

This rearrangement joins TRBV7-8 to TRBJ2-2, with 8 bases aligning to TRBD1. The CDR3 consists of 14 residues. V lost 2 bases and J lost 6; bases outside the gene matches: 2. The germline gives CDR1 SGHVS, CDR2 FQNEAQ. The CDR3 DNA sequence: TGTGCCAGCAGCTTACAGGGGGCGGCCGGGGAGCTGTTTTTT. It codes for CASSLQGAAGELFF. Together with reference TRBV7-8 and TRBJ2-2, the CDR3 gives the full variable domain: GAGVSQSPRYKVAKRGQDVALRCDPISGHVSLFWYQQALGQGPEFLTYFQNEAQLDKSGLPSDRFFAERPEGSVSTLKIQRTQQEDSAVYLCASSLQGAAGELFFGEGSRLTVL.

DNA for the CDR3: TGTGCCAGCAGCCGAAGCGGGGGGGCCTCTAATGAGCAGTTCTTC. This translates into CASSRSGGASNEQFF. This chain links TRBV7-6 with TRBJ2-1, with TRBD2 matching 10 bases. The CDR3 runs to 15 residues. Per germline, CDR1 SGHVS and CDR2 FNYEAQ. The V segment lost 5 bases and the J segment 7 bases; nucleotides outside the gene matches: 8.

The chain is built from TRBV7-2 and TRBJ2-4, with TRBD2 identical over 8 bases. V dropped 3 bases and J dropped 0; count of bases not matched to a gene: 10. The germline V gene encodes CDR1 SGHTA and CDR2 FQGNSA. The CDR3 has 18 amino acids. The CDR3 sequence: CASSFRAGVGIAKNIQYF. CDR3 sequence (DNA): TGTGCCAGCAGCTTTCGAGCGGGAGTGGGGATAGCCAAAAACATTCAGTACTTC.

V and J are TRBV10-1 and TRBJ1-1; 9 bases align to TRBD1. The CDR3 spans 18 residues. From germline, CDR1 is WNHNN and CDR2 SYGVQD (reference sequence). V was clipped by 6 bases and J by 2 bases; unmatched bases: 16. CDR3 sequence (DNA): TGCGCCAGCAGCCACTCCGGGACAGGGCTCAGGATAAACACTGAAGCTTTCTTT. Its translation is CASSHSGTGLRINTEAFF.